This T cell receptor beta chain was retrieved from a study of tumor-infiltrating lymphocytes in primary liver carcinoma. Findings of the study overall: A fraction of only about 7.5-25% of top clones appeared in all five tumor regions.

Production of TCR beta cDNA used 400 to 650 ng total RNA together with a constant-region primer. Three nested multiplex PCR rounds of slightly modified ARM-PCR generated TCR beta libraries. Researchers ran the first two PCR rounds for about 11 cycles each with TRBV1-TRBV30 forward primers and a C-beta reverse primer. TCRdb used MiXCR to reprocess the multiplex PCR reads, holding one entry per CDR3 protein. The sample carries roughly 20,000 distinct CDR3 sequences, 79% recorded once. The study co-extracted DNA and RNA from about 21-30 mg of unsorted bulk tissue. Germline lookup yields CDR1 MNHEY and CDR2 SVGAGI. The CDR3 sequence is 15 residues long. To note about this clonotype: Its specificity is unknown. The junction shows a germline mismatch at one end, possibly a read error.

The sequencing input was liver tumor tissue from sampling region 4. Subset defined: tumor region T4, right-lateral pole. This TCR was sampled from a woman between 25 and 40 years old with primary liver carcinoma and hepatitis B virus infection. J is TRBJ2-2 and V is TRBV6-5; 8 nucleotides align to TRBD1. CDR3 sequence (DNA): TGTGCCAGCAGTCTACGGACAGGGTTCACCGGGGAGCTGTTCTTT. Translating it yields CASSLRTGFTGELFF.